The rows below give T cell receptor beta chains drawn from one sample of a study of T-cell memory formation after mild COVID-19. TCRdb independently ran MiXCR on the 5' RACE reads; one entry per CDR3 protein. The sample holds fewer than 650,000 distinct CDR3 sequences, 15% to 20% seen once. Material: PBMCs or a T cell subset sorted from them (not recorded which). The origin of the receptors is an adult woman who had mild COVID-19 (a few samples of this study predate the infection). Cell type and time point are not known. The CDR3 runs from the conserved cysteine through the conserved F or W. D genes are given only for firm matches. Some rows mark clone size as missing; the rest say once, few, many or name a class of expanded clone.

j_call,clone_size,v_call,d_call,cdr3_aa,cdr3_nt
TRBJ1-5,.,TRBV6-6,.,CASNGGRVEGQPQHF,TGTGCCAGCAATGGGGGCAGGGTTGAGGGTCAGCCCCAGCATTTT
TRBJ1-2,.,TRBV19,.,CASSNGLPGSYGYTF,TGTGCCAGTAGTAACGGGCTGCCAGGCAGCTATGGCTACACCTTC
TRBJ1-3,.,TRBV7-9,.,CASSFFSVRRYSGNTIYF,TGTGCCAGCAGCTTTTTTTCGGTTCGACGGTACTCTGGAAACACCATATATTTT
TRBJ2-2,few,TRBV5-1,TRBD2,CASSPLAVGTGELFF,TGCGCCAGCAGCCCACTAGCGGTTGGCACCGGGGAGCTGTTTTTT
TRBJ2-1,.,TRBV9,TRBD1,CASSAGQGYNEQFF,TGTGCCAGCAGCGCGGGACAGGGGTACAATGAGCAGTTCTTC
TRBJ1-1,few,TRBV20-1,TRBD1,CSARDTRGQGALNTEAFF,TGCAGTGCTAGAGATACTCGAGGGCAGGGGGCTTTGAACACTGAAGCTTTCTTT
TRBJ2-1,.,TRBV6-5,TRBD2,CASRTDLAGHEQFF,TGTGCCAGCAGAACCGATCTAGCGGGCCATGAGCAGTTCTTC
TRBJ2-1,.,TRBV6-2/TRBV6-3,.,CAIRMIGENEQFF,TGTGCCATACGAATGATAGGGGAGAATGAGCAGTTCTTC
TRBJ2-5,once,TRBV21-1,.,CASSWFVRGAETQYF,TGTGCCAGCAGCTGGTTCGTGCGGGGGGCGGAGACCCAGTACTTC
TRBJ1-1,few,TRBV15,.,CATSRDGGSSEAFF,TGTGCCACCAGCAGAGATGGGGGTAGCTCTGAAGCTTTCTTT
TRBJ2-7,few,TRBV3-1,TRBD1,CASSQGQGATYEQYF,TGTGCCAGCAGCCAGGGACAGGGGGCAACCTACGAGCAGTACTTC
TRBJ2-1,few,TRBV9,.,CASSVAGSDEQFF,TGTGCCAGCAGCGTTGCAGGGTCCGATGAGCAGTTCTTC
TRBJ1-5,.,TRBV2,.,CASSEGGKGQPQHF,TGTGCCAGCAGTGAAGGGGGGAAGGGGCAGCCCCAGCATTTT
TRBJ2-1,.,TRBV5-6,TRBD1,CASTPGQGSNEQFF,TGTGCCAGCACTCCTGGACAGGGGAGCAATGAGCAGTTCTTC
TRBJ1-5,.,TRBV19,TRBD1,CASSNQQGLGNQPQHF,TGTGCCAGTAGTAATCAACAGGGGTTGGGCAATCAGCCCCAGCATTTT
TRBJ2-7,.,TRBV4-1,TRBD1,CASSHQQGTSSYEQYF,TGCGCCAGCAGCCATCAACAGGGGACATCCTCCTACGAGCAGTACTTC
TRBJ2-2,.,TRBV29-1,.,CSVVGASRGYGELFF,TGCAGCGTTGTCGGTGCTAGCAGGGGTTACGGGGAGCTGTTTTTT
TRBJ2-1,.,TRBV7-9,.,CASLSMGSGNEQFF,TGTGCCAGCCTAAGCATGGGGAGCGGCAATGAGCAGTTCTTC
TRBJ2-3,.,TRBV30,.,CAWSVGYSDTQYF,TGTGCCTGGAGTGTGGGGTATTCAGATACGCAGTATTTT
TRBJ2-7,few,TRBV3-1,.,CASSRPGAEQYF,TGTGCCAGCAGCCGTCCAGGGGCCGAGCAGTACTTC
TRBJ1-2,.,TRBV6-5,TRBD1,CASSPDRGPGYGYTF,TGTGCCAGCAGTCCGGACAGGGGGCCGGGCTATGGCTACACCTTC
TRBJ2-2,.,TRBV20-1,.,CSARRRGANTGELFF,TGCAGTGCTAGACGGCGCGGGGCTAACACCGGGGAGCTGTTTTTT
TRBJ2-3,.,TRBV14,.,CASSQVPRDTQYF,TGTGCCAGCAGCCAAGTCCCTCGGGATACGCAGTATTTT
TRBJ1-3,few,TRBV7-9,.,CASSPPGGPSGNTIYF,TGTGCCAGCAGCCCTCCCGGCGGGCCCTCTGGAAACACCATATATTTT
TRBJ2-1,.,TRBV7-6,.,CASSPTGSKSSYNEQFF,TGTGCCAGCAGCCCGACCGGGAGCAAAAGCTCCTACAATGAGCAGTTCTTC
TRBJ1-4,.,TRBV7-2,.,CASSLVGRGLTNEKLFF,TGTGCCAGCAGCTTAGTGGGGAGAGGATTAACTAATGAAAAACTGTTTTTT
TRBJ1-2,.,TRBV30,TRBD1,CAWRDGQGNYGYTF,TGTGCCTGGAGAGATGGACAGGGGAACTATGGCTACACCTTC
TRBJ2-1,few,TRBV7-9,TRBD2,CASSLSGGLYNEQFF,TGTGCCAGCAGCCTTAGCGGGGGACTATACAATGAGCAGTTCTTC
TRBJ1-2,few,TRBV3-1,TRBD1,CASSQDLRGRDGYTF,TGTGCCAGCAGCCAAGATCTAAGGGGGCGCGATGGCTACACCTTC
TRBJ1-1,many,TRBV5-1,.,CASRYDTEAFF,TGCGCCAGCAGATATGACACTGAAGCTTTCTTT
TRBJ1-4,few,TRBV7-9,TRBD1,CASSFWTGDEKLFF,TGTGCCAGCAGCTTCTGGACAGGGGACGAAAAACTGTTTTTT
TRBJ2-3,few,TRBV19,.,CASSPTGSDTDTQYF,TGTGCCAGTAGTCCAACGGGGTCGGACACAGATACGCAGTATTTT
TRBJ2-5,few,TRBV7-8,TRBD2,CASSLGLANFQETQYF,TGTGCCAGCAGCTTGGGACTAGCAAACTTCCAAGAGACCCAGTACTTC
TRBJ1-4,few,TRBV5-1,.,CASMKGATNEKLFF,TGCGCCAGCATGAAGGGTGCAACTAATGAAAAACTGTTTTTT
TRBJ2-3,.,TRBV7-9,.,CASRDMPVDTQYF,TGTGCCAGCAGGGACATGCCGGTAGATACGCAGTATTTT
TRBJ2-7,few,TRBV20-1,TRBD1,CSARATGTATYEQYF,TGCAGTGCGCGAGCAACCGGGACAGCGACCTACGAGCAGTACTTC
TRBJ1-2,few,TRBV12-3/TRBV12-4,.,CASSPSPRGILYGYTF,TGTGCCAGCAGCCCCTCCCCGAGGGGAATCCTCTATGGCTACACCTTC
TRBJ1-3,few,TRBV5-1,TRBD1,CASSLGQGVDTIYF,TGCGCCAGCAGCTTGGGACAGGGGGTTGACACCATATATTTT
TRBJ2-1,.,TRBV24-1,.,CATSDQDVHNEQFF,TGTGCCACCAGTGACCAGGACGTCCACAATGAGCAGTTCTTC
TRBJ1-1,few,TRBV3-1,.,CASSQADRYTEAFF,TGTGCCAGCAGCCAAGCCGACCGGTACACTGAAGCTTTCTTT
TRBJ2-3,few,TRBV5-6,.,CASSLRVRTDTQYF,TGTGCCAGCAGCCTCAGGGTAAGGACAGATACGCAGTATTTT
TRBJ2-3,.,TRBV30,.,CAWSGRRADTQYF,TGTGCCTGGAGTGGTAGAAGGGCAGATACGCAGTATTTT
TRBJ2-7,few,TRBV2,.,CASSEIGDDSYEQYF,TGTGCCAGCAGTGAAATTGGGGACGACTCCTACGAGCAGTACTTC
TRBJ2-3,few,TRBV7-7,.,CASSALGPEEVTQYF,TGTGCCAGCAGCGCTCTGGGCCCAGAGGAGGTTACGCAGTATTTT
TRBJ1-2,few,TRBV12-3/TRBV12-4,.,CASSFSDNYGYTF,TGTGCCAGCAGTTTCTCAGATAACTATGGCTACACCTTC
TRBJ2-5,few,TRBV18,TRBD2,CASSPETSLGETQYF,TGTGCCAGCTCACCAGAGACTAGCCTCGGGGAGACCCAGTACTTC
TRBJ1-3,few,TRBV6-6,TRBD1,CASRYGQGARGNTIYF,TGTGCCAGCAGATATGGACAGGGGGCGCGTGGAAACACCATATATTTT
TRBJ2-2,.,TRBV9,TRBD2,CASSVGDSGGINTGELFF,TGTGCCAGCAGCGTAGGTGATAGCGGGGGGATAAACACCGGGGAGCTGTTTTTT
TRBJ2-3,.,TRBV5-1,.,CASSSGPTSTDTQYF,TGCGCCAGCAGCTCGGGACCGACTAGCACAGATACGCAGTATTTT
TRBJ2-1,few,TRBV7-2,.,CASSLLTNEQFF,TGTGCCAGCAGCTTATTAACGAATGAGCAGTTCTTC